This T cell receptor (beta chain) was identified in a study of T cells in Graves' hyperthyroidism and ophthalmopathy. General study points: Ophthalmopathy stood apart from stable hyperthyroidism in a 13 V-J model.

The CDR3 runs 15 residues. The germline gives CDR1 SGHRS, CDR2 YFSETQ. V was trimmed by 2 bases and J by 0 bases, leaving 11 bases between them. The diagnoses drew upon clinical symptoms, serum thyroxine and TRAb, thyroid ultrasound and orbital computed tomography. This clonotype was detected only a few times. What it recognizes is unknown. The TCR beta CDR3 regions underwent amplification using RNA transcripts as the source. The HTBI primer set served for first-round RT-PCR of the TCR CDR3. Using its own MiXCR run on the multiplex PCR reads, TCRdb lists one record per CDR3 protein. The sample comprises about 320,000 distinct CDR3 sequences, 16% of which are singletons, and 33% rests with the top ten.

The receptor's source is a man aged 25-45 years with Graves' hyperthyroidism. The sample taken for sequencing was blood. The chain combines TRBV5-1 with TRBJ1-1; D remains ambiguous. In DNA form, the CDR3 reads TGCGCCAGCAGCTTACCCGTAGGATTGAACACTGAAGCTTTCTTT. Residues: CASSLPVGLNTEAFF. Full variable domain (rest looked up from reference TRBV5-1 and TRBJ1-1): KAGVTQTPRYLIKTRGQQVTLSCSPISGHRSVSWYQQTPGQGLQFLFEYFSETQRNKGNFPGRFSGRQFSNSRSEMNVSTLELGDSALYLCASSLPVGLNTEAFFGQGTRLTVV.